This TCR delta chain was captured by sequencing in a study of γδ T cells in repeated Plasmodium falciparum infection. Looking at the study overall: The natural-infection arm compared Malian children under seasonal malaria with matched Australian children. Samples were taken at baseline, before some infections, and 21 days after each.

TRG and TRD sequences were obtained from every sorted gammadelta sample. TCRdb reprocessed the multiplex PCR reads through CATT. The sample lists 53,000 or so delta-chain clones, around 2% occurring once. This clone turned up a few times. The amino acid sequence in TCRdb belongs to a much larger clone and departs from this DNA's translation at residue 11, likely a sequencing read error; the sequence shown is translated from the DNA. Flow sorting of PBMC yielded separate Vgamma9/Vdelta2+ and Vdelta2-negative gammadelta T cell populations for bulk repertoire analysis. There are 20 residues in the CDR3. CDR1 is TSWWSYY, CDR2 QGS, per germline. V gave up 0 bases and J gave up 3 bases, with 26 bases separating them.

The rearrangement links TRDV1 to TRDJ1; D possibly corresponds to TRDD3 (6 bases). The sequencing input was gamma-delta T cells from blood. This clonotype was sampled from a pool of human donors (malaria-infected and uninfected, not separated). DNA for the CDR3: TGTGCTCTTGGGGAACTACGTCCTTACTGGAGGATACCTCGAGCCGATAAACTCATCTTT. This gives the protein CALGELRPYWRIPRADKLIF.